Below, one T cell receptor (beta chain) is given with its context. The CDR3 extends over 13 amino acids. Germline values: CDR1 KGHSH, CDR2 LQKENI. The V gene lost 5 bases and the J gene lost 5 bases, with 10 bases spanning the gap. CDR3 regions of TCR beta were amplified from RNA transcripts. The workflow started with a first-round RT-PCR run with HTBI primers and then moved on to a second-round multiplex PCR. TCRdb called the multiplex PCR reads again in MiXCR, with one record for every CDR3 protein. The sample records 240,000 or so distinct CDR3 sequences, around 50% being singletons. Among the exclusions were patients with other autoimmune diseases, uncontrolled infections, pregnancy or lactation. Clinicians made diagnoses from clinical symptoms, serum thyroxine, TRAb, thyroid ultrasound and orbital computed tomography. The data were obtained in a study of Graves' ophthalmopathy and Graves' hyperthyroidism.

This TCR was sampled from an adult man with Graves' ophthalmopathy. Sequenced material: peripheral blood. The chain carries TRBV18 and TRBJ1-5; the D is unclear. This CDR3 reads CASSGTADQPQHF. Here the CDR3 DNA reads TGTGCCAGCTCAGGTACAGCAGATCAGCCCCAGCATTTT.